The clone carrying this T cell receptor (beta chain) has just a few counts. These data are taken from a study of blood T cell repertoires in COVID-19. This CDR3 contains 13 residues. V lost 5 bases and J lost 6; bases outside the gene matches: 3. TCRdb's copy holds only in-frame clones and misses some; the assay was immunoSEQ multiplex PCR. This sample has roughly 260,000 clones; 80% to 95% occur once, and the top ten carry approximately 2%. The J gene is TRBJ1-5, the V gene TRBV12-3 or TRBV12-4, with TRBD1 matching over 8 bases. The TCR originated in a woman younger than 35 who had recovered from COVID-19. Sample: PBMCs or T cells enriched from blood (not recorded which). This CDR3 reads CASSLDRVQPQHF. The CDR3 nucleotides are TGTGCCAGCAGTCTGGACAGGGTTCAGCCCCAGCATTTT.